This T cell receptor beta chain was retrieved from a study of T cells in localized non-small cell lung cancer. Study findings and constraints: Within adjacent lung there appeared a median 57 of the top 100 tumor clones. Adjacent uninvolved lung tissue had the highest T cell clonality, exceeding tumor.

The assay was immunoSEQ multiplex PCR, and TCRdb's table has in-frame clones only and misses some. The sample comprises about 33,000 clones, around 90% of which are singletons, and less than 20% rests with the top ten. Note on this clone: Its antigen is currently unknown.

V lost 1 base and J 11 bases, leaving 3 bases between the germline ends. CDR1 is SGHTA, CDR2 FQGNSA, per germline. The length of the CDR3 is 11 residues. The specimen was peripheral blood mononuclear cells, collected before any cancer treatment. V gene TRBV7-2 combines with J gene TRBJ1-6; D is uncertain. The sequence was obtained from a man aged 40 to 69 with stage III lung adenocarcinoma. The CDR3 loop is CASSLGPPLHF. The CDR3, as DNA: TGTGCCAGCAGCTTAGGACCACCCCTCCACTTT.